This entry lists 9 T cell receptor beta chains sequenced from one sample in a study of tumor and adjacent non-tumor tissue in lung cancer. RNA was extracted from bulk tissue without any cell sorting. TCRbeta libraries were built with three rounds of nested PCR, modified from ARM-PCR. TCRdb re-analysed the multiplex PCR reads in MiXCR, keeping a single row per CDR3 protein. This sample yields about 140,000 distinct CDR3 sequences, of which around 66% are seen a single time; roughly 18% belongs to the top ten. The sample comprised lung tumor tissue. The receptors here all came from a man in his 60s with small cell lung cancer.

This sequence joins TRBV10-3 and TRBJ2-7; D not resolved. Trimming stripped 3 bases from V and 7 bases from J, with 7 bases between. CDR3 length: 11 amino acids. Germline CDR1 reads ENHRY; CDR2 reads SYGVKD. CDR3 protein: CAISEGQEQYV. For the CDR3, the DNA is TGTGCCATCAGTGAAGGGCAAGAGCAGTACGTC.

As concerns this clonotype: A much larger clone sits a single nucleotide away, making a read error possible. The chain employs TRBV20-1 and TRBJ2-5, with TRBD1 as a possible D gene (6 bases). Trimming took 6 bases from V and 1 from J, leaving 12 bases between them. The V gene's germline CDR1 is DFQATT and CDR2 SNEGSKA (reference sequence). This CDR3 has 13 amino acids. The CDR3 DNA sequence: TGCAGTGCGTCACACAGGGTCCAAGAGACCCAGTACTTC. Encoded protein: CSASHRVQETQYF.

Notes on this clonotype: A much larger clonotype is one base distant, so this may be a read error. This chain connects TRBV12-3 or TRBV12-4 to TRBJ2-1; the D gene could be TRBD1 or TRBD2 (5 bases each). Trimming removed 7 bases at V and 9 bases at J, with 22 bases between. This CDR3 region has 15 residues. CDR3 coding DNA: TGTGCCAGCATCGGGGCGTCTAGCAGGCATGGTGAGCAGTTCTTC. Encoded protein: CASIGASSRHGEQFF.

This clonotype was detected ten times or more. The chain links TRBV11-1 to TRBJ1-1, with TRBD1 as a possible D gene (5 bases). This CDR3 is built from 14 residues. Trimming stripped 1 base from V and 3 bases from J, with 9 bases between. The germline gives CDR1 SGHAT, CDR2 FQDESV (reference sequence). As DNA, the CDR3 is TGTGCCAGCAGCTTAGTGGCAGGGTACACTGAAGCTTTCTTT. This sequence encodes CASSLVAGYTEAFF.

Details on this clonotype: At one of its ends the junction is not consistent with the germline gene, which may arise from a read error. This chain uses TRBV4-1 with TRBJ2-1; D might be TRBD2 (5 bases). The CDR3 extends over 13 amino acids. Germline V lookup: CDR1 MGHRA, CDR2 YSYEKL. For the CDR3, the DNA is TGCGTCAGCAGTCAAGCGACACGGGAAGTGCAGTTCTTC. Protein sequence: CVSSQATREVQFF.

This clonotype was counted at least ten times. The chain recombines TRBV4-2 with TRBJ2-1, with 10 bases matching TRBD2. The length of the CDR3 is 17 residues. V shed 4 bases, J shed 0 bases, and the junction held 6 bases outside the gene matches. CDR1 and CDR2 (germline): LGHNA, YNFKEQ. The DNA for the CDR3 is TGTGCCAGCAGCCGAGGACTAGCGGACTTCTCCTACAATGAGCAGTTCTTC. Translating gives CASSRGLADFSYNEQFF.

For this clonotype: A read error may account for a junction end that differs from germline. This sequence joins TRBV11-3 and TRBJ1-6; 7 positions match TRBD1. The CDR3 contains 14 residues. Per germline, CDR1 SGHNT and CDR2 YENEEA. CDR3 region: CAISQDRAGSPFHF. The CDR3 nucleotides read TGTGCCATCAGCCAAGACAGGGCCGGTTCACCCTTCCACTTT. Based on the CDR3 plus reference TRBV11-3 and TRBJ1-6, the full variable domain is EAGVVQSPRYKIIEKKQPVAFWCNPISGHNTLYWYLQNLGQGPELLIRYENEEAVDDSQLPKDRFSAERLKGVDSTLKIQPAELGDSAVYLCAISQDRAGSPFHFGNGTRLTVT.

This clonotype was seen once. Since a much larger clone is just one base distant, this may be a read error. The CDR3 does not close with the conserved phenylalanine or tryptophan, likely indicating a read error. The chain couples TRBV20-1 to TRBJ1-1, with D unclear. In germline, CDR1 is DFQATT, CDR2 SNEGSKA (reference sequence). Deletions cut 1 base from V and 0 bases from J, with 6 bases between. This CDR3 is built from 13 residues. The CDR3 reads CSARGTVNTEAFC. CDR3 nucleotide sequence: TGCAGTGCTAGAGGTACAGTGAACACTGAAGCTTTCTGT.

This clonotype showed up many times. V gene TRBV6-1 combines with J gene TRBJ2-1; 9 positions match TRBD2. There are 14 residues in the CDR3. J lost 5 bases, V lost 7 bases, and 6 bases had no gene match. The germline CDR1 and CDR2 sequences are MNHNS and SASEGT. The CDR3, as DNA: TGTGCCAGCACGACTAGCGGAGGCCACAATGAGCAGTTCTTC. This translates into CASTTSGGHNEQFF.